The entry below describes one T cell receptor beta chain. What it binds is unknown. This entry is derived from a study of T cells in pancreatic ductal adenocarcinoma. Profiling relied on immunoSEQ multiplex PCR, and the TCRdb table lists in-frame clones only, not all of them. The sample shows roughly 100,000 clones, nearly 95% of them seen only once. The CDR3 totals 15 residues. Germline CDR1 reads SGHDT; CDR2 reads YYEEEE. The trim removed 5 bases at V and 0 bases at J, leaving 6 bases unmatched. The selected patients with pancreatic ductal adenocarcinoma had surgery but no neoadjuvant therapy. Study-level findings and limits: Mean clonality was about 0.11 in tumors and about 0.079 in blood, not significantly different. Compared with tumor, blood showed more total productive templates and roughly 8-fold more clonotypes.

The V gene is TRBV5-6, the J gene TRBJ2-3; TRBD1 agrees at 7 bases. Sequencing was performed on PBMCs. The sequence came from a human donor with pancreatic ductal adenocarcinoma. The CDR3 nucleotides read TGTGCCAGCAGTAAGACAGGGAAGAGCACAGATACGCAGTATTTT. Amino acids: CASSKTGKSTDTQYF.